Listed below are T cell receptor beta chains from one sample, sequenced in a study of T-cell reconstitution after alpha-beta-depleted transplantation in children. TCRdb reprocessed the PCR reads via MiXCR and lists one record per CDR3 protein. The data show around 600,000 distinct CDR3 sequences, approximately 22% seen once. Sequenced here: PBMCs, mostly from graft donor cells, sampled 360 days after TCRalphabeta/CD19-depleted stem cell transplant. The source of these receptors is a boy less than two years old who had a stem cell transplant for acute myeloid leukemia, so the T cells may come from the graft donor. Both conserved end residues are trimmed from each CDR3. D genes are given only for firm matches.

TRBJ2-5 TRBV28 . ASSVLRLQGYQETQY
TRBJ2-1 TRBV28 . ASSGTSSYNEQF
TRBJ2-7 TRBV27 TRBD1 ASSPYPGQDYEQY
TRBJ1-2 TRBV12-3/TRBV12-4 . ASSPGRSLYGYT
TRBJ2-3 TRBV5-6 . ASSSSYGVADTQY
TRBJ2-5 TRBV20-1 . SARSRGRGETQY
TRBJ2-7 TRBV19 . ASIWGRELGYEQY
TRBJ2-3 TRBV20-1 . RRGTDTQY
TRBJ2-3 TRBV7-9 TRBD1 ASSLAWDRGTDTQY
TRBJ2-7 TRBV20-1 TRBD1 SAREGQGAHHEQY
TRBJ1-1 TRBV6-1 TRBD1 ASSSDRGYTEAF
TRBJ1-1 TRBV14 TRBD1 ASSQFRQGANTEAF
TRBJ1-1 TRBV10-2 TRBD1 ASIGTVNTEAF
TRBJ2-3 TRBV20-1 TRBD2 SASRVAGGSIDTQY
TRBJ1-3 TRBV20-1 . SARARGNTIY
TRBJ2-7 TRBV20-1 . SARDERLRGFVEQY
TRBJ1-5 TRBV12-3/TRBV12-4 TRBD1 ASSLGGGTVSQH
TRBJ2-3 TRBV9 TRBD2 ASRGGASGAHTDTQY
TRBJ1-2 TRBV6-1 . ASSLISNYGYT
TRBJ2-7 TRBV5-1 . ASSLDGSIYEQY
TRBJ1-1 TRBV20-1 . SAPGRAGAMNTEAF
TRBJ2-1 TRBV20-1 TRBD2 SARDVGLAGPYNEQF
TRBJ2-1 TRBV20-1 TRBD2 SASFGLAGEQF
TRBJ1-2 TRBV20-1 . SAAGGPNYGYT
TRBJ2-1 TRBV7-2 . ASSEVYGNYNEQF
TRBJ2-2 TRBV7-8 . ASSLRDSRVPGELF
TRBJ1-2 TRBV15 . ATSRGASYGYT
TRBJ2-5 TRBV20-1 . SARRYQETQY
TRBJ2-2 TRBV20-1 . SASWDDTGELF
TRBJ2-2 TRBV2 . ACCTTNWLTGELF
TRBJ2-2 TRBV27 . ASRKGRDQAGELF
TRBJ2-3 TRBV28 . ASSLGRGIDTQY
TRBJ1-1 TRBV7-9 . ASSTRQDVAF
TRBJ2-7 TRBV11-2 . ASSLVAVTYEQY